This T cell receptor beta chain was identified in a study of T cell repertoires in cytomegalovirus infection. Study-wide background: Recently identified HLA-C-restricted and well-studied HLA-B-restricted CMV epitopes were used.

TCRdb reprocessed the reads via MiXCR and lists one record per CDR3 protein. The sample lists fewer than 900,000 distinct CDR3 sequences, almost 30% occurring once. Deletions cut 3 bases from V and 0 bases from J, with 12 bases between. The CDR3 is 16 residues long. In germline, CDR1 is SEHNR, CDR2 FQNEAQ (reference sequence). Comments on this clonotype: Antigen specificity is unknown.

The specimen comprised cultured CD8+ T cells from PBMCs, sampled from culture after CMV antigen stimulation. The chain links TRBV7-9 to TRBJ2-4; D not certain. This receptor was identified in a human donor in good health (CMV status not recorded). Some clones in this sample may be carry-over from other donors' samples. The CDR3, as DNA: TGTGCCAGCAGCTTTGCCGGTCAGAAAGCCAAAAACATTCAGTACTTC. Amino acid sequence: CASSFAGQKAKNIQYF.